This is a list of T cell receptor beta chains from one sample in a study of blood T cell repertoires in COVID-19. TCRdb keeps only in-frame clones here, not all; method: immunoSEQ multiplex PCR. Found here are 200,000 to 250,000 clones, roughly 91% of them singletons; the top ten hold over 0.65%. Source material: peripheral blood. These receptor sequences come from a man aged 30 to 39 with COVID-19, enrolled during active disease. Both conserved end residues are part of each CDR3. D genes are given only for firm matches. Rows give clone size only sometimes, using once, few, many, or a class for an expanded clone.

clone size	V gene	J gene	D gene	CDR3 protein	CDR3 DNA
NA	TRBV2	TRBJ2-1	NA	CASSEWQGITYNEQFF	TGTGCCAGCAGTGAGTGGCAGGGGATAACCTACAATGAGCAGTTCTTC
NA	TRBV6-5	TRBJ1-3	NA	CASRLQGFPGNTIYF	TGTGCCAGCAGATTACAGGGTTTCCCTGGAAACACCATATATTTT
NA	TRBV2	TRBJ2-2	NA	CASREEGTGELFF	TGTGCCAGCAGGGAGGAAGGTACCGGGGAGCTGTTTTTT
NA	TRBV29-1	TRBJ1-1	TRBD1	CSPDRGIGGVTEAFF	TGCAGCCCGGACAGGGGAATAGGAGGTGTTACTGAAGCTTTCTTT
NA	TRBV6-5	TRBJ1-1	NA	CASSNKGQTKAFF	TGTGCCAGCAGTAACAAAGGACAGACAAAAGCTTTCTTT
NA	TRBV3-1/TRBV3-2	TRBJ1-2	TRBD1	CASSQYTQGGDGYTF	TGTGCCAGCAGCCAATATACACAGGGGGGGGATGGCTACACCTTC
NA	TRBV6-6	TRBJ2-7	NA	CASSYSGQGDEQYF	TGTGCCAGCAGTTACTCGGGGCAGGGCGACGAGCAGTACTTC
NA	TRBV19	TRBJ2-7	NA	CASSINREAYEQYF	TGTGCCAGTAGTATAAACAGGGAAGCCTACGAGCAGTACTTC
NA	TRBV30	TRBJ1-2	NA	CAWTLTTGANYGYTF	TGTGCCTGGACCCTGACCACCGGGGCTAACTATGGCTACACCTTC
NA	TRBV9	TRBJ2-2	TRBD2	CASSSTAHSGRTGELFF	TGTGCCAGCAGCTCCACAGCGCATAGCGGGCGGACCGGGGAGCTGTTTTTT
NA	TRBV19	TRBJ1-5	NA	CASSSFGRRDQPQHF	TGTGCCAGTAGTTCTTTCGGTCGGAGAGATCAGCCCCAGCATTTT
NA	TRBV9	TRBJ2-1	NA	CASSVGAGNYNEQFF	TGTGCCAGCAGCGTAGGGGCAGGGAACTACAATGAGCAGTTCTTC
NA	TRBV19	TRBJ1-2	NA	CASSMGRFYTF	TGTGCCAGTAGTATGGGCAGGTTCTACACCTTC
NA	TRBV19	TRBJ1-5	NA	CASKGSRTVQPQHF	TGTGCCAGTAAGGGCTCGAGGACAGTTCAGCCCCAGCATTTT
NA	TRBV11-2	TRBJ2-7	NA	CASSFQGGSAYEQYF	TGTGCCAGCAGCTTCCAAGGGGGAAGCGCCTACGAGCAGTACTTC
once	TRBV9	TRBJ2-1	NA	CASSALAPSSYNEQFF	TGTGCCAGCAGCGCCCTCGCTCCGAGCTCCTACAATGAGCAGTTCTTC
NA	TRBV10-2	TRBJ2-1	NA	CASSEGGGARKNRYNEQFF	TGCGCCAGCAGTGAAGGAGGGGGGGCTCGTAAGAACCGCTACAATGAGCAGTTCTTC
NA	TRBV20-1	TRBJ2-2	TRBD2	CSASDSRGGSAGELFF	TGCAGTGCCAGTGACAGTCGGGGGGGCAGCGCCGGGGAGCTGTTTTTT
NA	TRBV10-2	TRBJ2-1	NA	CAARPGGLDEQFF	TGCGCCGCGAGGCCCGGGGGACTCGATGAGCAGTTCTTC
NA	TRBV6-5	TRBJ2-2	TRBD1	CATSLLQGVGELFF	TGTGCCACCTCCTTATTACAGGGGGTCGGGGAGCTGTTTTTT
NA	TRBV9	TRBJ1-1	NA	CASTRGGNTEAFF	TGTGCCAGCACCCGAGGGGGAAACACTGAAGCTTTCTTT
NA	TRBV6-5	TRBJ2-3	NA	CASSYSLGDGTDTQYF	TGTGCCAGCAGTTACTCGTTAGGAGACGGCACAGATACGCAGTATTTT
NA	TRBV11-1	TRBJ2-1	NA	CASSSPSDNEQFF	TGTGCCAGCAGCTCCCCCTCGGACAATGAGCAGTTCTTC
NA	TRBV4-1	TRBJ1-6	NA	CASSQEPGAANSPLHF	TGCGCCAGCAGCCAAGAGCCAGGGGCCGCGAATTCACCCCTCCACTTT
NA	TRBV2	TRBJ2-3	TRBD1	CASSEQLGTGLTDTQYF	TGTGCCAGCAGTGAACAGTTGGGGACAGGGCTCACAGATACGCAGTATTTT
NA	TRBV11-2	TRBJ2-4	NA	CASSLVLGGGKNIQYF	TGTGCCAGCAGCTTAGTTTTGGGAGGAGGCAAAAACATTCAGTACTTC
NA	TRBV5-6	TRBJ2-5	TRBD2	CASSLTSGGSETQYF	TGTGCCAGCAGCTTGACTAGCGGGGGTAGCGAGACCCAGTACTTC
NA	TRBV6-1	TRBJ1-2	TRBD1	CASSDLDRGSYGYTF	TGTGCCAGCAGTGACCTGGACAGGGGGTCCTATGGCTACACCTTC